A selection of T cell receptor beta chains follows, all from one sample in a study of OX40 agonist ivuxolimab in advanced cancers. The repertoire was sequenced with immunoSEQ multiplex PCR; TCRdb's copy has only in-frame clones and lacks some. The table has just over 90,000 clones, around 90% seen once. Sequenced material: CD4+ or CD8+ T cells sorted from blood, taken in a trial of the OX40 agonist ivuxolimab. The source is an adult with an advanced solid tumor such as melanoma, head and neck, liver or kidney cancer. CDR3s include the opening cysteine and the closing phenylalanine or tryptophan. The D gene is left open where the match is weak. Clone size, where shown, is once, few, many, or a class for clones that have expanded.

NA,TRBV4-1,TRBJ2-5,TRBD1,TGCGCCAGCAGCTGGACTGGGACAGGGTACTCTGAGACCCAGTACTTC,CASSWTGTGYSETQYF
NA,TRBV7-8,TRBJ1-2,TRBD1,TGTGCCAGCAGCTTAGAATCCGTACAGGGGGTCAAAGGACACACCTTC,CASSLESVQGVKGHTF
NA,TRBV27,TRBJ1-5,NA,TGTGCCAGCAGTTTATTACCCAGAATGGGCAATCAGCCCCAGCATTTT,CASSLLPRMGNQPQHF
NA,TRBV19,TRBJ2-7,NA,TGTGCCAGTAGTTTGGACCTCTCCTACGAGCAGTACTTC,CASSLDLSYEQYF
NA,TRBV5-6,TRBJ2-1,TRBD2,TGTGCCAGCAGCTTGACTAGCGGGCCCTACAATGAGCAGTTCTTC,CASSLTSGPYNEQFF
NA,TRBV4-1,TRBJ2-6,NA,TGCGCCAGCAGCCTCCTCCTTGGGGCCAACGTCCTGACTTTC,CASSLLLGANVLTF
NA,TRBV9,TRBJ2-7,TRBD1,TGTGCCAGCAGCGTGGGACAGGGGCCTTCCTACGAGCAGTACTTC,CASSVGQGPSYEQYF
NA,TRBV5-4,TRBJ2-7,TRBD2,TGTGCCAGCAGCGGGACTAGAAAAAGGTACGAGCAGTACTTC,CASSGTRKRYEQYF
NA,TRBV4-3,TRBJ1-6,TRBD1,TGCGCCAGCAGCCAAGATCCGGGGGCAGGGGGCTCCTATAATTCACCCCTCCACTTT,CASSQDPGAGGSYNSPLHF
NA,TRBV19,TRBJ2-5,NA,TGTGCCAGTAGTATTCGGGAGTTGAGGGCGGGTTTAGAGACCCAGTACTTC,CASSIRELRAGLETQYF
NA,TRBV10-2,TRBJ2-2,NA,TGCGCCAGCTTGACGGGAGTCGGGGAGCTGTTTTTT,CASLTGVGELFF
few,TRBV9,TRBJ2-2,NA,TGTGCCAGCAGCGTAGCTCCCGGGGAGCTGTTTTTT,CASSVAPGELFF
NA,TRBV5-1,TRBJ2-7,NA,TGCGCCAGCAGCCCCGGGGGTCTCCACTACGAGCAGTACTTC,CASSPGGLHYEQYF
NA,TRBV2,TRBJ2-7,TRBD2,TGTGCCAGCAGGGGAACTAGCGGCCATTCCTACGAGCAGTACTTC,CASRGTSGHSYEQYF
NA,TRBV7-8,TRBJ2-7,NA,TGTGCCAGCAGCTTTCAGGGGCGTCCCTACGAGCAGTACTTC,CASSFQGRPYEQYF
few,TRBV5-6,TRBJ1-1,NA,TGTGCCAGCAGCCCCGGAGGCACTGAAGCTTTCTTT,CASSPGGTEAFF
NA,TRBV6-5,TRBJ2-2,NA,TGTCACCGCGGGGAGCTGTTTTTT,CHRGELFF
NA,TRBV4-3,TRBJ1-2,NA,TGCGCCAGCAGCCAAGACAGGAACTATGGCTACACCTTC,CASSQDRNYGYTF
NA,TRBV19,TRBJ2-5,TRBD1,TGTGCCAGTAGTACAAACAGGGGTCTGAAGACCCAGTACTTC,CASSTNRGLKTQYF
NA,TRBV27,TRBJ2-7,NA,TGTGCCAGCAGTTTAGGGGGAGGACCCTACGAGCAGTACTTC,CASSLGGGPYEQYF
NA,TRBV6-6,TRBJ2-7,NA,TGTGCCAGCAGTTACTCGATTGGCGAGCAGTACTTC,CASSYSIGEQYF
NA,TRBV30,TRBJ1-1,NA,TGTGCCTGGCATACGGGCACTGAAGCTTTCTTT,CAWHTGTEAFF
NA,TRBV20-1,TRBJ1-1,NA,TGCAAGCTTATGTCGGGCACTGAAGCTTTCTTT,CKLMSGTEAFF
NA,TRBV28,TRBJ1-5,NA,TGTGCCAGCAGTCTGAACCAGGGAAATCAGCCCCAGCATTTT,CASSLNQGNQPQHF
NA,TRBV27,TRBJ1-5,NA,TGTGCCAGCGGCCTCCGGGGTCAGCCCCAGCATTTT,CASGLRGQPQHF
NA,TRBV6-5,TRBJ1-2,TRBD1,TGTGCCAGCAGTTACTCTCAGGGGGCAGACTATGGCTACACCTTC,CASSYSQGADYGYTF
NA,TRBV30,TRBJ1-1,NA,TGTGCCTCCTGGGACACCTACACTGAAGCTTTCTTT,CASWDTYTEAFF
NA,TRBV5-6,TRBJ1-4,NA,TGTGCCAGCAGCTTTCCCTCCGGCAGAGACGGGGAAAAACTGTTTTTT,CASSFPSGRDGEKLFF
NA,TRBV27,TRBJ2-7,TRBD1,TGTGCCAGTCAAGGGACAGGGTTGTACGAGCAGTACTTC,CASQGTGLYEQYF
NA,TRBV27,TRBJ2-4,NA,TGTGCCAGCAGTTTAGGTAGTACTCCGGGCAAAAACATTCAGTACTTC,CASSLGSTPGKNIQYF
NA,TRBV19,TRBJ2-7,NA,TGTGCCAGTAGCCCGTACGGGACCGATCAATCCTACGAGCAGTACTTC,CASSPYGTDQSYEQYF
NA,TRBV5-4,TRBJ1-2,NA,TGTGCCAGCAGCTTTCAGGTTTCCTATGGCTACACCTTC,CASSFQVSYGYTF
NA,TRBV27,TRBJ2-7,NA,TGTGCCAGCAGTTCCGGACTCGAGCAGTACTTC,CASSSGLEQYF
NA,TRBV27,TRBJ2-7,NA,TGTGCCAGCAGTTTATTTGGGGAGAAGCAGTACTTC,CASSLFGEKQYF
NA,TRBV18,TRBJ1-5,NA,TGTGCCAGCTTAGCACATCAGCCCCAGCATTTT,CASLAHQPQHF